One TCR beta chain is described in this entry. Its matching antigen is unknown. Germline CDR1 is MDHEN and CDR2 is SYDVKM. J was trimmed by 5 bases and V by 8 bases; bases with no gene match: 5. The CDR3 is made up of 14 amino acids. The protocol attached unique molecular identifiers to individual cDNA molecules. TCRdb re-derived calls from the 5' RACE reads in MiXCR, one entry per CDR3 protein. The sample records roughly 100,000 distinct CDR3 sequences, around 13% being singletons. This specimen belongs to a study of early T cells in non-severe SARS-CoV-2 infection. In the study overall: Bulk RNA taken from unsorted whole blood was sequenced, leaving chains unpaired.

Whole-study results and caveats: VDJdb matching skewed toward anti-spike CD8 responses, missing private and CD4 specificities.

J is TRBJ2-1 and V is TRBV28; TRBD2 matches at 11 bases. The sequence was obtained from an adult who was a healthcare worker with PCR-confirmed SARS-CoV-2 infection or an uninfected control (not recorded which). What was sequenced was whole blood. CDR3 coding DNA: TGTGCCAGCTCGGGACTAGCGGAGCACAATGAGCAGTTCTTC. Protein product: CASSGLAEHNEQFF.